This T cell receptor (beta chain) was captured by sequencing in a study of shared clonotypes between healthy human individuals. Notes on this clone: What it binds is unknown.

Study outcomes and limitations: Limitation of the genetic and exposure-history diversity represented came from the few donors. Naive subsets generally exceeded memory subsets in estimated richness.

At a deep level, the assay was run. Assay: immunoSEQ multiplex PCR; the TCRdb copy retains only in-frame clones and omits some. The sample lists roughly 2.5 million clones; around nine tenths were seen once. The V end lost 2 bases, the J end lost 5 bases, and 12 bases lay between the germline ends. The CDR3 has 14 amino acids. CDR1 is WSHSY and CDR2 is SAAADI in the germline V gene. The rearrangement uses TRBV10-2 and TRBJ1-2, with a possible D match to TRBD1 (6 bases). The sample consisted of naive CD4+ T cells sorted from blood. Regarding subset: CD45RA+ positively selected. The TCR was taken from a man between 18 and 29 years old in good health. The CDR3 loop reads CASSERTAYYGYTF. In nucleotides, the CDR3 is TGCGCCAGCAGTGAGAGGACAGCCTATTATGGCTACACCTTC.